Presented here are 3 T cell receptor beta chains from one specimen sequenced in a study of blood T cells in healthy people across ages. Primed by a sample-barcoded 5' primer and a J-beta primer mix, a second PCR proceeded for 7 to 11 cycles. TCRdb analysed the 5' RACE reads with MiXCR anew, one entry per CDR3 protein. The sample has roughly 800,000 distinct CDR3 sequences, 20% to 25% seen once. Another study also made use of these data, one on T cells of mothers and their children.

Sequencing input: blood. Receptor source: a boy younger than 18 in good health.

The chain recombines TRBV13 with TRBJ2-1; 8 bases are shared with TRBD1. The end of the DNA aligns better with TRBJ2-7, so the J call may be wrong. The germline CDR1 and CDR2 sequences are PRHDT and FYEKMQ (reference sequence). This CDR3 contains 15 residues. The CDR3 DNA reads TGTGCCAGCAGCTCCGTTGGGGACAGGACCTACGAGCAGTACTTC. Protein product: CASSSVGDRTYEQYF.

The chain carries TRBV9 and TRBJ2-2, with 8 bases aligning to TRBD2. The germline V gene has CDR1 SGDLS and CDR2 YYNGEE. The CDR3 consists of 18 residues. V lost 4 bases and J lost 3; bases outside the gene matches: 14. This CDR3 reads CASSPRDRGLGYTGELFF. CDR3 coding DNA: TGTGCCAGCAGCCCGCGGGATCGGGGACTAGGGTACACCGGGGAGCTGTTTTTT.

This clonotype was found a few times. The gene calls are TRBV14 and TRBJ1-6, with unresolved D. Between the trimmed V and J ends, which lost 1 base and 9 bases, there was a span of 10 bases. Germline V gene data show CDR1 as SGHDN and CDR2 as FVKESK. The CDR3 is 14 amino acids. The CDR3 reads CASSQGLASSPLHF. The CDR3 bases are TGTGCCAGCAGCCAAGGGCTGGCGTCTTCACCCCTCCACTTT.